Each of the 12 T cell receptor beta chains below was sequenced from the same sample in a study of shared clonotypes between healthy human individuals. Terminally differentiated effector memory CD45RA+ cells were left out of the naive CD8 fraction, which was CD45RO-negative and positively selected for CCR7. Produced via immunoSEQ multiplex PCR; TCRdb's table is partial and in-frame only. In the table there are fewer than 800,000 clones, about 91% of which are singletons. The material sequenced was naive CD8+ T cells sorted from blood. The source of these receptors is a man aged 30-40 years in good health.

The J gene is TRBJ2-7, the V gene TRBV19, with D possibly TRBD1 on 5 matching bases. Trimming removed 2 bases at V and 2 bases at J, with 16 bases between. Germline V gives CDR1 LNHDA, CDR2 SQIVND (reference sequence). The CDR3 runs 16 residues. This CDR3 is CASSILTGDKPYEQYF. CDR3 coding DNA: TGTGCCAGTAGTATACTAACAGGAGACAAACCCTACGAGCAGTACTTC.

The chain has TRBV7-2 and TRBJ1-5; 9 bases map to TRBD1. Per germline, CDR1 SGHTA and CDR2 FQGNSA. Unmatched junction bases numbered 4, after V lost 4 bases and J lost 9 bases. The length of the CDR3 is 13 residues. The CDR3 reads CASSYRGPGPQHF. The DNA for the CDR3 is TGTGCCAGCAGCTACAGGGGGCCCGGGCCCCAGCATTTT.

The V call is TRBV19, the J call TRBJ1-3; weak D call: TRBD1 (6 bases). V lost 7 bases to trimming and J lost 4 bases, with 17 bases between them. This CDR3 contains 15 residues. CDR1 and CDR2 (germline): LNHDA, SQIVND (reference sequence). The chain's CDR3 is CASTSGRGQGNTIYF. The CDR3 DNA reads TGTGCCAGTACCTCCGGCAGGGGCCAAGGAAACACCATATATTTT. The entire variable domain, with the rest obtained from reference TRBV19 and TRBJ1-3, is as follows: DGGITQSPKYLFRKEGQNVTLSCEQNLNHDAMYWYRQDPGQGLRLIYYSQIVNDFQKGDIAEGYSVSREKKESFPLTVTSAQKNPTAFYLCASTSGRGQGNTIYFGEGSWLTVV.

V gene TRBV7-9 combines with J gene TRBJ2-7; TRBD2 might be the D (6 bases). The germline V gene encodes CDR1 SEHNR and CDR2 FQNEAQ (reference sequence). CDR3 length: 15 amino acids. V lost 1 base to trimming and J lost 3 bases, with 13 bases between them. The CDR3 coding sequence is TGTGCCAGCAGCTTAGTAGAGACTAGGGGCTACGAGCAGTACTTC. This translates into CASSLVETRGYEQYF.

CDR3 bases: TGCGCCAGCAGCCAAGGACCAGGCTTCACCGGGGAGCTGTTTTTT. As protein: CASSQGPGFTGELFF. The V gene is TRBV4-1, the J gene TRBJ2-2; D call uncertain. The CDR3 sequence is 15 residues long. Deletions cut 1 base from V and 4 bases from J, with 10 bases between. The V gene's germline CDR1 is MGHRA and CDR2 YSYEKL.

This clone has just one count. This rearrangement joins TRBV27 to TRBJ1-3; 7 bases are shared with TRBD1. The CDR3 has 15 residues. V lost 6 bases to trimming and J lost 0 bases; unmatched junction nucleotides: 5. CDR1 MNHEY and CDR2 SMNVEV come from the germline V gene (reference sequence). CDR3 sequence (DNA): TGTGCCAGCAGGCAGGGGGGGAACTCTGGAAACACCATATATTTT. This gives the protein CASRQGGNSGNTIYF.

The V gene is TRBV7-9, the J gene TRBJ2-3, with D maybe TRBD1 (6 bases). V lost 6 bases to trimming and J lost 4 bases, with 23 bases between them. The CDR3 sequence is 17 residues long. From germline, CDR1 is SEHNR and CDR2 FQNEAQ (reference sequence). The chain's CDR3 is CASREGQGFQWPDTQYF. The CDR3, as DNA: TGTGCCAGCAGAGAGGGTCAGGGGTTTCAGTGGCCAGATACGCAGTATTTT.

The chain carries TRBV5-1 and TRBJ2-1; 12 bases fit TRBD2. Germline V CDR1 and CDR2: SGHRS, YFSETQ. The CDR3 loop spans 16 amino acids. J gave up 2 bases and V 2 bases, and 2 bases lay outside the gene matches. The CDR3 region is CASSFRTSGTYNEQFF. In DNA form, the CDR3 reads TGCGCCAGCAGCTTCAGGACTAGCGGGACCTACAATGAGCAGTTCTTC.

V and J are TRBV19 and TRBJ1-2; possibly TRBD1 for D (5 bases). The CDR3 extends over 16 amino acids. Germline V gene lookup returns CDR1 LNHDA and CDR2 SQIVND (reference sequence). Between the trimmed V and J ends, which lost 3 bases and 4 bases, there was a span of 18 bases. The chain's CDR3 is CASSIPGTLTLYGYTF. CDR3 nucleotides: TGTGCCAGTAGTATCCCCGGGACGCTGACCCTCTATGGCTACACCTTC.

In its sample, this clone was seen a few times. This chain uses TRBV6-1 with TRBJ2-7; D not resolved. CDR1 MNHNS and CDR2 SASEGT come from the germline V gene. This CDR3 spans 13 amino acids. The V gene lost 2 bases and the J gene lost 3 bases, with 8 bases spanning the gap. The CDR3 loop reads CASSEQIYYEQYF. The CDR3 DNA sequence: TGTGCCAGCAGTGAACAGATATACTACGAGCAGTACTTC.

The chain is built from TRBV7-9 and TRBJ2-1; D is possibly TRBD2 (6 bases). The length of the CDR3 is 17 residues. V was clipped by 8 bases and J by 1 base, with 21 bases between them. Germline CDR1 is SEHNR and CDR2 is FQNEAQ (reference sequence). The CDR3 loop reads CASLRAGGVGSYNEQFF. CDR3 bases: TGTGCCAGCTTACGCGCCGGGGGAGTCGGGTCCTACAATGAGCAGTTCTTC.

The chain employs TRBV7-9 and TRBJ2-7; 7 bases match TRBD1. Looked up from germline, CDR1 is SEHNR and CDR2 is FQNEAQ (reference sequence). V gave up 2 bases and J gave up 2 bases; unmatched junction bases: 9. This CDR3 comprises 16 residues. For the CDR3, the DNA is TGTGCCAGCAGCTTAAAACCCGTGCAGGGGGCCTACGAGCAGTACTTC. Translating it yields CASSLKPVQGAYEQYF.